This T cell receptor beta chain was identified during a study of cytomegalovirus exposure and HLA in healthy donors. Study-wide results and caveats: Fewer N-insertions (relative to the approximately 670-donor mean) were reportedly seen in an Asian-associated ancestry cluster in a later analysis.

Amplification used 60 Vbeta primers and 13 Jbeta primers. Sequenced by immunoSEQ multiplex PCR; TCRdb stores in-frame clones only, minus some. Among approximately 70,000 clones listed, around 74% were seen once. Notes on this clone: Its cognate antigen is unknown.

Material: PBMCs. The sequence was obtained from a woman aged 25 to 45 in good health and CMV-seropositive.

Here the CDR3 reads CASSQTGFGANVLTF. CDR3 DNA: TGTGCCAGCAGTCAGACAGGCTTTGGGGCCAACGTCCTGACTTTC. The chain joins TRBV28 to TRBJ2-6, with a tentative D call TRBD1 (6 bases). Germline CDR1 MDHEN, CDR2 SYDVKM. V shed 5 bases and J shed 3 bases, with 11 bases lying between them. The CDR3 length is 15 residues.